The 15 T cell receptor beta chains given below trace back to one sample, sequenced in a study of blood T cell repertoires in COVID-19. Assay: immunoSEQ multiplex PCR; the TCRdb copy retains only in-frame clones and omits some. The table lists 110,000 or so clones, around 80% of them singletons. The source material was peripheral blood. The receptors originated from a man aged 45-65 years with acute or convalescent COVID-19.

The table lists this clone with many counts. CDR3 sequence reads: CASSLRNEQYF. CDR3 coding DNA: TGTGCCAGCAGCCTCAGAAACGAGCAGTACTTC. The rearrangement uses TRBV11-2 and TRBJ2-7; D gene ambiguous. CDR1 SGHAT and CDR2 FQNNGV come from the germline V gene. CDR3 length equals 11 residues. V was cut by 5 bases and J by 5 bases, with 7 bases left in between. The full variable domain, completed using reference TRBV11-2 and TRBJ2-7, is EAGVAQSPRYKIIEKRQSVAFWCNPISGHATLYWYQQILGQGPKLLIQFQNNGVVDDSQLPKDRFSAERLKGVDSTLKIQPAKLEDSAVYLCASSLRNEQYFGPGTRLTVT.

V usage is TRBV5-6 and J usage is TRBJ1-5; 10 bases are a match to TRBD1. CDR3 length: 14 residues. The ends lost 4 bases at V and 7 bases at J; junction bases unmatched: 5. Per germline, CDR1 SGHDT and CDR2 YYEEEE. CDR3 coding DNA: TGTGCCAGCAGCGGGACAGGGGATGGGCAGCCCCAGCATTTT. Protein sequence: CASSGTGDGQPQHF.

V is TRBV9 and J is TRBJ2-1, with TRBD2 matching 7 bases. Germline CDR1 is SGDLS and CDR2 is YYNGEE. With 2 bases clipped from V and 0 bases from J, the junction kept 2 bases outside the gene matches. The CDR3 totals 15 residues. The CDR3 coding sequence is TGTGCCAGCAGCGTCAGCGGGGCCTCCTACAATGAGCAGTTCTTC. This gives the protein CASSVSGASYNEQFF. Full variable domain (rest looked up from reference TRBV9 and TRBJ2-1): DSGVTQTPKHLITATGQRVTLRCSPRSGDLSVYWYQQSLDQGLQFLIQYYNGEERAKGNILERFSAQQFPDLHSELNLSSLELGDSALYFCASSVSGASYNEQFFGPGTRLTVL.

The chain recombines TRBV27 with TRBJ2-1; maybe TRBD2 (6 bases). The CDR3 is 15 residues long. V dropped 5 bases and J dropped 6 bases, with 17 bases sitting between them. In germline, CDR1 is MNHEY, CDR2 SMNVEV (reference sequence). CDR3 residues: CASSRGLRTLNEQFF. CDR3 nucleotides: TGTGCCAGCAGTAGGGGACTTCGAACCCTCAATGAGCAGTTCTTC.

The chain has TRBV18 and TRBJ1-1; 8 bases are a match to TRBD1. The junction had 10 bases not matched to a gene; V was cut back by 4 bases and J by 0 bases. The CDR3 has 17 residues. Germline lookup yields CDR1 KGHSH and CDR2 LQKENI. In DNA, the CDR3 is TGTGCCAGCTCACTCTCCGGACAGGGCGTCATGAACACTGAAGCTTTCTTT. Its translation: CASSLSGQGVMNTEAFF.

This clone appeared a single time. J is TRBJ1-2 and V is TRBV5-6; maybe TRBD1 (5 bases). Germline V gene sequence: CDR1 SGHDT, CDR2 YYEEEE. CDR3 length: 14 residues. V was clipped by 0 bases and J by 1 base, with 7 bases between them. CDR3 in DNA: TGTGCCAGCAGCTTGGCAGGGCTTAACTATGGCTACACCTTC. This gives the protein CASSLAGLNYGYTF.

This sequence joins TRBV7-5 and TRBJ2-1; the table calls TRBD2, which could not be checked here. TRBV7-5 is designated a pseudogene. The CDR3 is 16 residues long. CDR3 DNA: TGTGCCAGAAGCTTAGCACAGGGAGGGTTAACCAATGAGCAGTTCTTC. Protein product: CARSLAQGGLTNEQFF.

V and J are TRBV10-3 and TRBJ1-5, with D tentatively TRBD1 (5 bases). CDR3 length: 16 amino acids. V was clipped by 4 bases and J by 0 bases, with 13 bases between them. The V gene's germline CDR1 is ENHRY and CDR2 SYGVKD. For the CDR3, the DNA is TGTGCCATCAGTGTGGGCAGACAGTATAGCAATCAGCCCCAGCATTTT. Protein sequence: CAISVGRQYSNQPQHF.

The J gene is TRBJ1-2, the V gene TRBV11-2, with TRBD1 as a possible D gene (5 bases). CDR1 is SGHAT, CDR2 FQNNGV, per germline. This CDR3 contains 14 residues. The V and J ends lost 0 bases and 6 bases respectively, with 11 bases between them. CDR3 in DNA: TGTGCCAGCAGCTTAGACGGGGCGGGGAATGGCTACACCTTC. Encoded protein: CASSLDGAGNGYTF.

V and J are TRBV10-3 and TRBJ2-3; possibly TRBD2 for D (6 bases). The ends were cut back, 0 bases at V and 4 bases at J, with 8 bases in the middle. The V gene's germline CDR1 is ENHRY and CDR2 SYGVKD. The CDR3 sequence is 14 residues long. The CDR3 coding sequence is TGTGCCATCAGTGAGTCTGCGGGGCCAGATACGCAGTATTTT. Translating gives CAISESAGPDTQYF.

This chain joins TRBV9 and TRBJ2-5; TRBD1 matches at 11 bases. V lost 4 bases to trimming and J lost 5 bases; unmatched junction nucleotides: 4. The germline V gene encodes CDR1 SGDLS and CDR2 YYNGEE. This CDR3 comprises 14 residues. CDR3 sequence: CASSLDRGRETQYF. Here the CDR3 DNA reads TGTGCCAGCAGCCTGGACAGGGGGCGTGAGACCCAGTACTTC.

The chain has TRBV2 and TRBJ2-5; D not certain. The CDR3 length is 11 residues. The V gene's germline CDR1 is SNHLY and CDR2 FYNNEI. Between the trimmed V and J ends, which lost 6 bases and 5 bases, there was a span of 7 bases. CDR3 in amino acids: CASSTGETQYF. DNA of the CDR3: TGTGCCAGCAGCACCGGGGAGACCCAGTACTTC.

V usage is TRBV4-1 and J usage is TRBJ2-7; the match to TRBD1 covers 9 bases. The junction had 10 bases not matched to a gene; V was cut back by 1 base and J by 6 bases. The germline gives CDR1 MGHRA, CDR2 YSYEKL. The CDR3 is 16 amino acids. The CDR3 DNA reads as TGCGCCAGCAGCCAAGGGGTCTCCTGGACAGGGGTCGAGCAGTACTTC. Translated, it gives CASSQGVSWTGVEQYF.

Points on this clone: One end of the junction does not line up with germline, which may come from a read error. The chain joins TRBV19 to TRBJ2-3; 7 bases fit TRBD1. The V gene's germline CDR1 is LNHDA and CDR2 SQIVND (reference sequence). CDR3 length: 14 residues. CDR3 in amino acids: CVPPGDSEADTQYF. CDR3 in DNA: TGCGTTCCTCCTGGGGACAGTGAGGCAGATACGCAGTATTTT.

The chain links TRBV6-5 to TRBJ1-2; TRBD1 matches at 7 bases. Trimming took 5 bases from V and 5 from J; bases not matched to a gene: 5. The CDR3 runs to 13 residues. From germline, CDR1 is MNHEY and CDR2 SVGAGI. DNA for the CDR3: TGTGCCAGCAGTAGACAGGGAAATTATGGCTACACCTTC. Translated, it gives CASSRQGNYGYTF.